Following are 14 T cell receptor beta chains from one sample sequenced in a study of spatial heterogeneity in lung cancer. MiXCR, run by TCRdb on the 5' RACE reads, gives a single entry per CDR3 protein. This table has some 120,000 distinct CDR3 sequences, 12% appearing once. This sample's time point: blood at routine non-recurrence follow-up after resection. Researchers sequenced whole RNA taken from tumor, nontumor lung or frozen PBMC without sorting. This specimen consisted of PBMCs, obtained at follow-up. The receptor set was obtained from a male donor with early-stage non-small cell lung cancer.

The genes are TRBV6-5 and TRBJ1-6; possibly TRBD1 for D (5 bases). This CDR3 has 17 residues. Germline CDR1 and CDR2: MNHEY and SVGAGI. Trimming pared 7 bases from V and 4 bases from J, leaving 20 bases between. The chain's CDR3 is CASTQAASGRYNSPLHF. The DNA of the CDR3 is TGTGCCAGCACTCAAGCTGCCTCAGGGAGATATAATTCACCCCTCCACTTT.

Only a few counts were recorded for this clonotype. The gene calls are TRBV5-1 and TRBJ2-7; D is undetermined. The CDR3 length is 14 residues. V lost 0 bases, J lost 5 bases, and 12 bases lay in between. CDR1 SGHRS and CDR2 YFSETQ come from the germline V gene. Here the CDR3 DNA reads TGCGCCAGCAGCTTGGTTGGGGATCTGGACGAGCAGTACTTC. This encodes CASSLVGDLDEQYF. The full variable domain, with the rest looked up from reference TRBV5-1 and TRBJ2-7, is KAGVTQTPRYLIKTRGQQVTLSCSPISGHRSVSWYQQTPGQGLQFLFEYFSETQRNKGNFPGRFSGRQFSNSRSEMNVSTLELGDSALYLCASSLVGDLDEQYFGPGTRLTVT.

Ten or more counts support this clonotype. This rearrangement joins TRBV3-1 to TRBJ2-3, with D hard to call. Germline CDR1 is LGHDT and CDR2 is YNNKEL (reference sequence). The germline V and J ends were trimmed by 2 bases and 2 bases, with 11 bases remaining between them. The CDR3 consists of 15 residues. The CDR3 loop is CASSQTIFSTDTQYF. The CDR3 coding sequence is TGTGCCAGCAGCCAAACTATCTTTTCCACAGATACGCAGTATTTT.

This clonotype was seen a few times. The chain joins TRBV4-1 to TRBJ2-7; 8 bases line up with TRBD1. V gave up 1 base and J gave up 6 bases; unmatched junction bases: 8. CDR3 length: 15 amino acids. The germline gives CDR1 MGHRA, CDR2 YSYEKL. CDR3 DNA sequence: TGCGCCAGCAGCCAAGTCCCAGGGGGCGCGGGCGAGCAGTACTTC. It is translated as CASSQVPGGAGEQYF.

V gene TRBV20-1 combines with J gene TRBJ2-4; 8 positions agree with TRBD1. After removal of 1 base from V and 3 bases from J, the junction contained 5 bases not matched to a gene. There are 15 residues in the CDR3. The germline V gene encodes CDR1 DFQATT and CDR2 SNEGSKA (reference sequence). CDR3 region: CSARADRGGKNIQYF. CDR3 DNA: TGCAGTGCTAGAGCTGACAGGGGAGGCAAAAACATTCAGTACTTC.

The CDR3 is CAISESGSSSYEQYF. For the CDR3, the DNA is TGTGCCATCAGTGAGTCCGGCAGCAGCTCCTACGAGCAGTACTTC. The V call is TRBV10-3, the J call TRBJ2-7; D uncertain. The V gene's germline CDR1 is ENHRY and CDR2 SYGVKD. The CDR3 is 15 residues long. V was trimmed by 0 bases and J by 0 bases, leaving 9 bases between them.

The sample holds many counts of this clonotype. This CDR3 is CASNTNSATNEKLFF. The DNA of the CDR3 is TGTGCCAGCAACACAAACTCGGCAACTAATGAAAAACTGTTTTTT. J is TRBJ1-4 and V is TRBV28; D remains ambiguous. This CDR3 comprises 15 residues. Germline lookup yields CDR1 MDHEN and CDR2 SYDVKM. Trimming took off 7 bases at V and 0 bases at J, with 12 bases between the two ends.

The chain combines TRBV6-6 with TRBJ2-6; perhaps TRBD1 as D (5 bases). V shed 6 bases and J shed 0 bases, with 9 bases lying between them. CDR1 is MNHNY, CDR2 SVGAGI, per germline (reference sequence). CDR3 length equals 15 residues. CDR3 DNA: TGTGCCAGCAGCGACAGATCCTCTGGGGCCAACGTCCTGACTTTC. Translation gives CASSDRSSGANVLTF.

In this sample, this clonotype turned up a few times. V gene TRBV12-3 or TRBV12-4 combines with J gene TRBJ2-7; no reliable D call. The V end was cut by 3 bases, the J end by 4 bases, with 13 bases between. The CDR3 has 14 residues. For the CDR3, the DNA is TGTGCCAGCAGTTTCTCCTCGGTAACTTACGAGCAGTACTTC. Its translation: CASSFSSVTYEQYF.

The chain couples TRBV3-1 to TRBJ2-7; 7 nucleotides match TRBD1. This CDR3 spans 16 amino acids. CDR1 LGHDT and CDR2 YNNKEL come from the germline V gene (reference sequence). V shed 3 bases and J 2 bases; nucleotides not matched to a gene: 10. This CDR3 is CASSHSTGNSAYEQYF. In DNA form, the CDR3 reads TGTGCCAGCAGCCATTCGACAGGGAACTCAGCCTACGAGCAGTACTTC.

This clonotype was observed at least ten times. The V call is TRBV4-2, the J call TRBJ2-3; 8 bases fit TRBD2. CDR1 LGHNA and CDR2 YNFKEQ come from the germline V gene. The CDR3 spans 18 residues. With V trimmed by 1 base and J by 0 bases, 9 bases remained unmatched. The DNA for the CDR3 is TGTGCCAGCAGCCAAGGATCGAGAGCGGGGGCCAGCACAGATACGCAGTATTTT. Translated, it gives CASSQGSRAGASTDTQYF.

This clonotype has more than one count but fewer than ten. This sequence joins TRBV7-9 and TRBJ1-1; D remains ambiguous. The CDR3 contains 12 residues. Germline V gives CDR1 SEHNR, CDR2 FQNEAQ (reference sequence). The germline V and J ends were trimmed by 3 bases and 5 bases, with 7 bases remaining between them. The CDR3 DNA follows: TGTGCCAGCAGCTTTTATAAAACTGAAGCTTTCTTT. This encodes CASSFYKTEAFF.

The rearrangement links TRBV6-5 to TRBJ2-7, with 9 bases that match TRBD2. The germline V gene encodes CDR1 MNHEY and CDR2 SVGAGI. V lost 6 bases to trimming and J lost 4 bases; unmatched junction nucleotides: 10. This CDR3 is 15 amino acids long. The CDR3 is CASSLDSGGIYEQYF. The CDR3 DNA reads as TGTGCCAGCAGCCTTGATAGCGGGGGAATTTACGAGCAGTACTTC.

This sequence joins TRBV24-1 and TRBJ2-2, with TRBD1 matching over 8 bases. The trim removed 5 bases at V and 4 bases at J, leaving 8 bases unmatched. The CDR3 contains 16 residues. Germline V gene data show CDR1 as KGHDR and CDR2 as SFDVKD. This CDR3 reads CATSAVRTGSTGELFF. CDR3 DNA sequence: TGTGCCACCAGTGCTGTACGGACAGGGTCCACCGGGGAGCTGTTTTTT.